These 5 T cell receptor beta chains originate from one sample sequenced in a study of sequential checkpoint blockade in melanoma. Assay: immunoSEQ multiplex PCR; the TCRdb copy retains only in-frame clones and omits some. The data contain roughly 21,000 clones, 27% of them seen just once; the ten biggest clones take up 6.7%. Treatment specified: randomized to nivolumab then ipilimumab (arm A) or the reverse (arm B). Here the sequenced sample was tumor tissue (inferred from file names), taken from a patient given nivolumab and ipilimumab in sequence. The receptors derive from a human donor with melanoma.

The CDR3 DNA reads TGTGCCAGTAGTGCTTTGGGACTAGGGGCGAATGAGCAGTTCTTC. Protein: CASSALGLGANEQFF. This chain joins TRBV19 and TRBJ2-1; 8 positions agree with TRBD2. CDR1 is LNHDA and CDR2 is SQIVND in the germline V gene (reference sequence). V was pared by 5 bases and J by 7 bases, with 10 bases of the junction left unmatched. This CDR3 has 15 residues. The full variable domain, completed using reference TRBV19 and TRBJ2-1, is DGGITQSPKYLFRKEGQNVTLSCEQNLNHDAMYWYRQDPGQGLRLIYYSQIVNDFQKGDIAEGYSVSREKKESFPLTVTSAQKNPTAFYLCASSALGLGANEQFFGPGTRLTVL.

The chain couples TRBV6-8 to TRBJ1-2; 10 nucleotides agree with TRBD1. Germline V gene data show CDR1 as MNHGY and CDR2 as SAAAGT. Unmatched junction bases numbered 5, after V lost 4 bases and J lost 3 bases. The CDR3 extends over 15 amino acids. The CDR3, as DNA: TGTGCCAGCAGTTCAGGACAGGGGGGTTACTATGGCTACACCTTC. It codes for CASSSGQGGYYGYTF.

The chain carries TRBV4-1 and TRBJ2-7, with 9 bases lining up with TRBD1. The V segment lost 3 bases and the J segment 6 bases; nucleotides outside the gene matches: 6. This CDR3 comprises 14 residues. Germline-derived CDR1 and CDR2 are MGHRA and YSYEKL. Here the CDR3 reads CASSHGTGSGEQYF. As DNA, the CDR3 is TGCGCCAGCAGCCACGGGACAGGGTCCGGCGAGCAGTACTTC.

This chain uses TRBV28 with TRBJ1-2, with 8 bases fitting TRBD1. V gave up 1 base and J gave up 3 bases; unmatched junction bases: 7. This CDR3 region has 16 residues. Looked up from germline, CDR1 is MDHEN and CDR2 is SYDVKM. Here the CDR3 reads CASSLFLGTGYYGYTF. The CDR3 coding sequence is TGTGCCAGCAGTTTATTTCTCGGGACAGGTTACTATGGCTACACCTTC.

This clone has more than one count but fewer than ten. This chain connects TRBV7-7 to TRBJ2-2; D is possibly TRBD1 (5 bases). The CDR3 covers 16 residues. Between the trimmed V and J ends, which lost 2 bases and 7 bases, there was a span of 17 bases. Germline V gene lookup returns CDR1 SSHAT and CDR2 FNYEAQ (reference sequence). The CDR3 sequence is CASSLPPTNQGGELFF. Written as DNA, the CDR3 is TGTGCCAGCAGCTTACCCCCTACCAATCAGGGCGGGGAGCTGTTTTTT.